This T cell receptor (beta chain) was recorded in a study of T cells in Graves' hyperthyroidism and ophthalmopathy. This CDR3 region has 14 residues. Germline loops: CDR1 DFQATT, CDR2 SNEGSKA (reference sequence). Deletions cut 2 bases from V and 2 bases from J, with 12 bases between. Researchers took RNA transcripts and amplified the TCR beta CDR3 regions from them. An initial round of RT-PCR targeting the TCR CDR3 relied on the HTBI primer set. One entry per CDR3 protein results from TCRdb running MiXCR on the multiplex PCR reads. The profile shows more than 350,000 distinct CDR3 sequences, approximately 18% of them singletons. This clonotype came up many times.

This receptor was taken from a woman aged 25 to 39 with Graves' hyperthyroidism that later progressed to Graves' ophthalmopathy. Sequenced sample: blood. This rearrangement joins TRBV20-1 to TRBJ1-1, with D hard to call. CDR3 sequence reads: CSARTGKENTEAFF. The CDR3, as DNA: TGCAGTGCTAGAACGGGGAAGGAAAACACTGAAGCTTTCTTT.